The sequence of this T cell receptor (beta chain) was determined in a study of T cell changes during pregnancy in multiple sclerosis. Here immunoSEQ multiplex PCR was the method, and the copy in TCRdb shows in-frame clones only, minus some. The sample lists around 80,000 clones; roughly 96% were seen once. CDR3 size: 14 residues. Germline V gene data show CDR1 as MNHNY and CDR2 as SVGAGI (reference sequence). V lost 5 bases and J lost 4; bases outside the gene matches: 5. The gene calls are TRBV6-6 and TRBJ2-1, with TRBD2 matching 7 bases. This material consisted of peripheral blood, taken in the second trimester of pregnancy. The receptor comes from a female donor with multiple sclerosis, enrolled in a pregnancy study. CDR3 protein: CASSPAGEYNEQFF. In DNA, the CDR3 is TGTGCCAGCAGTCCTGCGGGGGAGTACAATGAGCAGTTCTTC.